What follows is one T cell receptor beta chain and its context. Its antigen is unknown. Base qualities are not recorded, but no much larger clone differs from it by a single base. The donors were healthy, HIV-negative adults who had no recently reported acute infections or vaccinations. Every donor was a Caucasian adult residing in Nashville, Tennessee, USA. Magnetic negative selection was used to enrich CD4+ T cells, after which naive cells were positively selected on CD45RA and the negative fraction became the memory subset. Blood was obtained by leukapheresis, after which PBMCs were separated by Ficoll-Histopaque density gradient centrifugation and cryopreserved in liquid nitrogen vapor phase. Analytical flow cytometry was used to check the purity and quantity of each magnetically sorted T cell population. Genomic DNA was isolated from each sorted fraction and quantified by UV absorbance on a Nanodrop 2000c.

The entry originates in a study of shared clonotypes between healthy human individuals (dated by TCRdb to 2018 to 2021). Notes on the research overall: The cohort comprised two women and a few men aged 18 to 49 years. For each donor, CD4 naive and CD4 memory were each given three plates, CD8 naive was given two plates, and CD8 memory was given one plate. To estimate repertoire size and how much clonotype sharing occurs between individuals, the study deeply sequenced the blood TCR repertoires of roughly 5 healthy adults. To increase sequencing depth and limit assay-specific biases, TCR repertoire library preparation and sequencing were carried out by different laboratories using diverse techniques. Leukapheresis yielded between about 0.94 and 8.9 billion PBMCs per donor. Study-wide findings and limitations: Estimated clonotype richness was generally larger for naive than for memory subsets. Rarefaction of sorted-subset datasets indicated incomplete sequencing despite the large sequencing depth. Sampling was restricted to blood, and TCR repertoires in tissue are likely to differ from TCR repertoires in blood. Pairwise subsampling indicated that sequencing depth was expected to affect the degree of clonotype sharing among donors. Across four donors, approximately 4.6% of naive CD4, 3.5% of naive CD8, 2% to 2.5% of memory CD4, and around 0.4% of memory CD8 clonotypes were shared. Clonotypes shared by all four sorted-subset donors showed higher generation probabilities than non-shared clonotypes. The small number of donors limited the genetic and exposure-history diversity represented.

Between the V and J ends, shortened by 5 bases and 2 bases respectively, the junction contains 22 bases. From the cysteine up to the phenylalanine, the CDR3 has a length of 18 residues. The retained sequence is limited to the CDR3, 54 bases, with the frame set at the first base. Sequences GTSNPN (CDR1) and SVGIG (CDR2) are obtained from the germline V gene (reference sequence). Using the deep immunoSEQ assay, TCR CDR3 regions were amplified from genomic DNA by multiplex PCR. Extracted genomic DNA from each cell subset was distributed evenly across all wells of several immunoSEQ 96-well plates, and each plate was treated as a replicate. For sorted subsets, about 210 ng of genomic DNA, equivalent to some 30,000 T cell genomes, went into each replicate PCR. Purified libraries were quantified with a Qubit 3.0 fluorometer, sized on a Bioanalyzer 2100, and re-quantified with the KAPA Library Quantification kit. Every immunoSEQ 96-well plate was sequenced on a dedicated single-read 150-cycle Illumina NextSeq 550 flow cell. On the authors' methods: Because the immunoSEQ output held only junctional sequences and lacked quality scores, the filtering could not match the filtering applied to full-length reads. Sequences were annotated with PyIR, a Python wrapper for IgBLAST v1.9, using IMGT germline references to assign V/J genes and CDR3. Reads were filtered out if the reads had weak V/J assignments (E-value above 1e-6), no CDR3, stop codons, out-of-frame junctions, or ambiguous translated residues. V3J clonotypes were defined as sequences sharing the same inferred V gene, J gene, and CDR3 amino acid sequence. The percentage overlap between two repertoires was calculated by dividing the number of shared unique clonotypes by the size of the smaller repertoire. RTK rarefaction, the Chao1 estimator, and Recon v2.1 estimates of unobserved clonotypes were used to assess repertoire richness. For all TCRbeta clonotypes obtained by the gDNA method from several donors, generation probabilities were computed with OLGA. This is the immuneACCESS table as TCRdb keeps it, with only in-frame sequences that have V and J called. A part of the clones is gone; compared with another copy, unresolved V genes explain less than half, and the rest is unexplained. That table gives V, J and clone size, and the DNA gave D and trimming. This sample holds some 650,000 clones; less than 98% were observed only once. Of the sample, approximately 0.057% falls within the top ten clones.

The sample taken for sequencing was naive CD4+ T cells sorted from blood. The cell subset or site label, as the study defines it: CD45RA+ positively selected. The source of this sequence is a woman under 40 in good health. The rearranged segments are TRBV30 and TRBJ2-6, and TRBD2 may be the D gene, going by 5 matching bases. The CDR3 amino acid sequence is: CAWGPRARAQAGANVLTF. The nucleotide sequence reads as follows: TGTGCCTGGGGCCCCCGGGCGAGGGCGCAAGCTGGGGCCAACGTCCTGACTTTC. Where the CDR3 stops, the reference TRBV30 and TRBJ2-6 genes take over; the full variable domain is SQTIHQWPATLVQPVGSPLSLECTVEGTSNPNLYWYRQAAGRGLQLLFYSVGIGQISSEVPQNLSASRPQDRQFILSSKKLLLSDSGFYLCAWGPRARAQAGANVLTFGAGSRLTVL.